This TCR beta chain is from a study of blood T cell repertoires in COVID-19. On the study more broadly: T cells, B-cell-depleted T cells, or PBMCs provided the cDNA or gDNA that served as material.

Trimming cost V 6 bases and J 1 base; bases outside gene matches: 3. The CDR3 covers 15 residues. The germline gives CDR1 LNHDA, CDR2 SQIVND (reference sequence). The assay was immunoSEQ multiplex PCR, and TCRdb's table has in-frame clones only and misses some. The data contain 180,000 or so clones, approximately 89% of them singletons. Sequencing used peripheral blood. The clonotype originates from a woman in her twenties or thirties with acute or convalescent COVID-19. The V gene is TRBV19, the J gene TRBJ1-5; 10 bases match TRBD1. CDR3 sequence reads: CASSDRGLSNQPQHF. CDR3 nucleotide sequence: TGTGCCAGTAGCGACAGGGGGCTCAGCAATCAGCCCCAGCATTTT.